In its sample, the clone carrying this T cell receptor (beta chain) was seen once. Its antigen is not identified. The data stem from a study of shared clonotypes between healthy human individuals. General study findings and limits: In this cohort, only blood was sampled, and tissue repertoires likely differ. The naive CD4 repertoires of several donors were compared, and 5% to 6.5% of clonotypes were shared. Represented genetic and exposure-history diversity was restricted by having few donors.

V shed 0 bases, J shed 4 bases, and the junction held 3 bases outside the gene matches. The CDR3 sequence is 15 residues long. Germline V gene data show CDR1 as MNHEY and CDR2 as SMNVEV (reference sequence). The repertoire was sequenced with immunoSEQ multiplex PCR; TCRdb's copy has only in-frame clones and lacks some. Here the sample spans millions of clones, just over 90% being singletons. CD8 cells classed as naive were CD45RO-negative and positively selected for CCR7, excluding terminally differentiated effector memory CD45RA+ cells. Among the donors, all were Caucasian adults who lived in Nashville, Tennessee.

The sample consisted of naive CD8+ T cells from PBMCs. This receptor was taken from a man aged 18-30 years in good health. Some clones in this sample may be carry-over from other donors' samples. The gene calls are TRBV27 and TRBJ2-1; 7 nucleotides line up with TRBD2. Here the CDR3 DNA reads TGTGCCAGCAGTTTATCTAGCGGGCATTACAATGAGCAGTTCTTC. Translation: CASSLSSGHYNEQFF.